These 23 T cell receptor beta chains share one sample of origin, sequenced in a study of blood T cell repertoires in COVID-19 (dated by TCRdb to about 2020). Library prep was done by the immunoSEQ multiplex PCR assay. This immuneACCESS table, as held by TCRdb, lists in-frame sequences with V and J called but not all clones. Of the missing ones, under half trace to an unresolved V gene in checked studies; the others have no known cause. In this sample the table shows 13,000 or so clones, just under 80% of which occur a single time. The biggest ten clones account for approximately 34% of the sample. Sequencing used peripheral blood. Every receptor here comes from a human donor in a cohort sampled during active COVID-19.

The chain joins TRBV20-1 to TRBJ2-2, with D possibly matching TRBD1 (6 bases). Germline-derived CDR1 and CDR2 are DFQATT and SNEGSKA (reference sequence). The CDR3 length is 13 residues. V was clipped by 3 bases and J by 4 bases, with 9 bases between them. The CDR3 nucleotides read TGCAGTGCTAGTTCAGGGGTCACCGGGGAGCTGTTTTTT. Translation: CSASSGVTGELFF.

The chain recombines TRBV6-5 with TRBJ1-5; tentative D call: TRBD1 (6 bases). The germline CDR1 and CDR2 sequences are MNHEY and SVGAGI. This CDR3 is 14 amino acids long. V lost 4 bases, J lost 6 bases, and 13 bases lay in between. The CDR3 is CASSWEGVAQPQHF. The CDR3 DNA reads TGTGCCAGCAGTTGGGAGGGGGTGGCTCAGCCCCAGCATTTT.

V and J are TRBV2 and TRBJ1-2, with D hard to call. Germline V CDR1 and CDR2: SNHLY, FYNNEI. This CDR3 spans 12 amino acids. V was clipped by 8 bases and J by 8 bases, with 15 bases between them. CDR3 sequence: CASPLGQRGYTF. CDR3 DNA: TGTGCCAGCCCGCTAGGCCAGCGGGGCTACACCTTC.

In this sample, this clone is medium-sized. This chain links TRBV10-1 with TRBJ2-7; D is unclear. Germline V gives CDR1 WNHNN, CDR2 SYGVQD (reference sequence). The CDR3 is 11 amino acids. V lost 3 bases and J lost 3, with 3 bases in between. Here the CDR3 reads CASSDNYEQYF. The DNA for the CDR3 is TGCGCCAGCAGTGACAACTACGAGCAGTACTTC.

The rearrangement links TRBV18 to TRBJ1-3; no reliable D call. CDR1 KGHSH and CDR2 LQKENI come from the germline V gene. V lost 4 bases and J lost 2, with 12 bases in between. The CDR3 contains 15 residues. The CDR3: CASSLSEPPGNTIYF. The CDR3 region has the DNA TGTGCCAGCTCACTCTCTGAGCCTCCTGGAAACACCATATATTTT.

This chain connects TRBV6-1 to TRBJ2-5, with unresolved D. This CDR3 spans 13 amino acids. Trimming removed 4 bases at V and 5 bases at J, with 11 bases between. Germline CDR1 MNHNS, CDR2 SASEGT. CDR3 nucleotide sequence: TGTGCCAGCAGTGCATCCTCTCGGGAGACCCAGTACTTC. Amino acids: CASSASSRETQYF.

This sequence joins TRBV20-1 and TRBJ2-7; 9 bases agree with TRBD2. The J segment lost 3 bases and the V segment lost 3 bases, leaving 12 bases of the junction unmatched. Germline-derived CDR1 and CDR2 are DFQATT and SNEGSKA (reference sequence). The CDR3 length is 16 residues. In DNA form, the CDR3 reads TGCAGTGCTAGTTCCAGCGGGGGGACCCGATTCTACGAGCAGTACTTC. Translated: CSASSSGGTRFYEQYF.

The chain carries TRBV19 and TRBJ1-5; 7 nucleotides line up with TRBD1. The CDR3 sequence is 16 residues long. CDR1 is LNHDA, CDR2 SQIVND, per germline (reference sequence). Germline trimming cut 7 bases from V and 4 bases from J; bases unmatched to any gene: 13. The DNA of the CDR3 is TGTGCCAGTAAGACAGGGACCATGGGGAATAATCAGCCCCAGCATTTT. This encodes CASKTGTMGNNQPQHF.

CDR3 sequence: CASSSNNRAGGYTF. The CDR3 nucleotides read TGTGCCAGCAGTTCCAACAACAGGGCCGGTGGCTACACCTTC. The chain carries TRBV7-2 and TRBJ1-2; weak D call: TRBD1 (6 bases). The germline V and J ends were trimmed by 6 bases and 7 bases, with 18 bases remaining between them. The CDR3 has 14 residues. Germline V gives CDR1 SGHTA, CDR2 FQGNSA.

This chain joins TRBV3-1 (or the pseudogene TRBV3-2) and TRBJ2-7, with D possibly being TRBD1 (5 bases). The germline V gene has CDR1 LGHDT and CDR2 YNNKEL (reference sequence). The ends were cut back, 3 bases at V and 2 bases at J, with 11 bases in the middle. The CDR3 sequence is 14 residues long. CDR3 amino acids: CASSHETVPYEQYF. CDR3 sequence (DNA): TGTGCCAGCAGCCATGAGACAGTACCCTACGAGCAGTACTTC.

V gene TRBV3-1 (or the pseudogene TRBV3-2) combines with J gene TRBJ2-2, with TRBD2 identical over 8 bases. CDR3 length: 15 amino acids. Germline lookup yields CDR1 LGHDT and CDR2 YNNKEL (reference sequence). V shed 1 base and J 6 bases; nucleotides not matched to a gene: 4. The chain's CDR3 is CASSQAGGLAGELFF. In nucleotides, the CDR3 is TGTGCCAGCAGCCAAGCGGGGGGACTAGCCGGGGAGCTGTTTTTT.

This clone was counted once. The chain's CDR3 is CASSGGGELNTGELFF. Here the CDR3 DNA reads TGTGCCAGCAGCGGGGGAGGAGAACTGAACACCGGGGAGCTGTTTTTT. The chain employs TRBV9 and TRBJ2-2; TRBD2 is a possible D gene (6 bases). CDR1 is SGDLS, CDR2 YYNGEE, per germline. V dropped 3 bases and J dropped 1 base, with 13 bases sitting between them. The CDR3 is made up of 16 amino acids.

The chain links TRBV7-9 to TRBJ1-1; TRBD1 aligns across 7 bases. The CDR3 spans 16 residues. CDR1 is SEHNR, CDR2 FQNEAQ, per germline (reference sequence). Unmatched junction bases numbered 13, after V lost 5 bases and J lost 4 bases. CDR3 DNA sequence: TGTGCCAGCAGCCGAGTTAAGGGGGCGGGGGGCACTGAAGCTTTCTTT. Translating it yields CASSRVKGAGGTEAFF.

This clone was seen more than once but under ten times. The chain uses TRBV4-3 and TRBJ2-7; the match to TRBD1 covers 7 bases. This CDR3 has 14 amino acids. Per germline, CDR1 LGHNA and CDR2 YSLEER. J gave up 3 bases and V 1 base, and 3 bases lay outside the gene matches. CDR3 nucleotides: TGCGCCAGCAGCCAAGGACAGGGAAGCTACGAGCAGTACTTC. Its protein product is CASSQGQGSYEQYF.

The rearrangement uses TRBV3-1 (or the pseudogene TRBV3-2) and TRBJ1-1; 10 nucleotides match TRBD1. The trim removed 6 bases at V and 5 bases at J, leaving 6 bases unmatched. This CDR3 contains 14 residues. Germline CDR1 is LGHDT and CDR2 is YNNKEL (reference sequence). In nucleotides, the CDR3 is TGTGCCAGCAGAGACAGGGGGCAGTGGACTGAAGCTTTCTTT. As protein: CASRDRGQWTEAFF.

This sequence joins TRBV5-4 and TRBJ2-1, with D perhaps matching TRBD2 (7 bases). The CDR3 totals 17 residues. Trimming shortened V by 0 bases and J by 6 bases, and 19 bases separated the two germline ends. The germline CDR1 and CDR2 sequences are SGHNT and YYREEE (reference sequence). CDR3 protein: CASSLVLWAGAVNEQFF. The CDR3, as DNA: TGTGCCAGCAGCTTGGTCTTGTGGGCGGGGGCTGTCAATGAGCAGTTCTTC.

The chain combines TRBV18 with TRBJ1-2, with D maybe TRBD1 (6 bases). Per the germline V gene, CDR1 is KGHSH and CDR2 is LQKENI. With 8 bases removed from V and 6 bases from J, the gap between germline ends came to 13 bases. The CDR3 runs to 12 residues. DNA for the CDR3: TGTGCCAGCAACCCAGCAGGGGATGGCTACACCTTC. Translating gives CASNPAGDGYTF.

The chain is built from TRBV5-5 and TRBJ2-7, with a tentative D call TRBD1 (6 bases). Germline values: CDR1 SGHKS, CDR2 YYEKEE (reference sequence). The V gene lost 4 bases and the J gene lost 0 bases, with 17 bases spanning the gap. CDR3 length equals 16 residues. The CDR3 is CASSLNRDINSYEQYF. The DNA for the CDR3 is TGTGCCAGCAGCCTGAACCGGGACATCAACTCCTACGAGCAGTACTTC.

The V gene is TRBV7-2, the J gene TRBJ2-7; D not resolved. The CDR3 length is 11 residues. Trimming pared 2 bases from V and 8 bases from J, leaving 7 bases between. Germline CDR1 is SGHTA and CDR2 is FQGNSA. The CDR3 coding sequence is TGTGCCAGCAGCTTAATAGACAAGCAGTACTTC. As protein: CASSLIDKQYF.

This clone has a handful of counts. The chain has TRBV6-6 and TRBJ1-2, with TRBD1 matching 7 bases. The CDR3 consists of 13 residues. Trimming took 6 bases from V and 4 from J; bases not matched to a gene: 5. CDR1 MNHNY and CDR2 SVGAGI come from the germline V gene (reference sequence). CDR3 bases: TGTGCCAGCAGCCAACAGGGGAGCTATGGCTACACCTTC. This codes for CASSQQGSYGYTF.

This chain links TRBV4-1 with TRBJ2-7, with 8 bases aligning to TRBD2. Trimming removed 0 bases from V and 7 bases from J; junction bases left unmatched: 14. The CDR3 consists of 17 residues. The germline V gene encodes CDR1 MGHRA and CDR2 YSYEKL. This CDR3 reads CASSQDSSGGTRWEQYF. The CDR3 DNA is TGCGCCAGCAGCCAAGACTCGAGCGGGGGCACCCGTTGGGAGCAGTACTTC.

This clone turned up a few times. This chain joins TRBV4-1 and TRBJ1-2; 7 positions match TRBD1. In germline, CDR1 is MGHRA, CDR2 YSYEKL. Trimming took 0 bases from V and 2 from J; bases not matched to a gene: 6. This CDR3 comprises 16 residues. The CDR3 spells CASSQEFGRGNYGYTF. CDR3 DNA: TGCGCCAGCAGCCAAGAGTTCGGCAGGGGGAACTATGGCTACACCTTC.

The chain links TRBV18 to TRBJ2-5; 9 nucleotides align to TRBD1. The length of the CDR3 is 16 residues. V lost 3 bases and J lost 5; bases outside the gene matches: 10. Germline CDR1 KGHSH, CDR2 LQKENI. The CDR3 DNA reads as TGTGCCAGCTCACCCTACGGACAGGGGACGGGGGAGACCCAGTACTTC. It specifies CASSPYGQGTGETQYF.